The sequence of this T cell receptor (beta chain) was determined in a study of cytomegalovirus exposure and HLA in healthy donors. Turning to the study itself: A subsequent analysis stated that the 95 to 150 validation repertoires were run on the same platform as the roughly 670 first-cohort repertoires.

Study-level points and caveats: The tendency of first-cohort TCR clusters to co-occur in the 120 or so validation repertoires was identified by a subsequent analysis. The investigators catalogued 150 or so TCR beta chains as cytomegalovirus-associated.

On this clone itself: As yet, its antigen is unknown.

Repertoires were generated with immunoSEQ multiplex PCR, while TCRdb's copy carries only in-frame clones and drops some. This sample has approximately 70,000 clones, with around 94% found just once. The CDR3 extends over 15 amino acids. Per germline, CDR1 SGHNT and CDR2 YENEEA. V lost 2 bases and J lost 3; bases outside the gene matches: 2. This TCR derives from a woman younger than 30 in good health and CMV-seronegative. The V gene is TRBV11-3, the J gene TRBJ2-2, with TRBD1 identical over 8 bases. The sample consisted of PBMCs. The CDR3 protein is CASSLQGADTGELFF. The DNA for the CDR3 is TGTGCCAGCAGCTTACAGGGGGCCGACACCGGGGAGCTGTTTTTT.